The clone carrying this T cell receptor beta chain was counted a few times. This sample is drawn from a study of blood T cells in healthy people across ages. The CDR3 consists of 14 residues. V lost 8 bases and J lost 4, with 17 bases in between. Per germline, CDR1 MNHEY and CDR2 SVGAGI. Next came a second PCR, run for about 6 to 11 cycles, which used a sample-barcoded 5' primer along with a J-beta primer mix. TCRdb passed the 5' RACE reads through MiXCR, listing each CDR3 protein once. The sample lists about 1.8 million distinct CDR3 sequences, roughly 49% occurring once. This sequence was found in a woman in her forties in good health. Sequenced material: blood. This sequence joins TRBV6-5 and TRBJ1-2, with D possibly matching TRBD1 (5 bases). For the CDR3, the DNA is TGTGCCAGCCGGATAAGCCCGGACATCTATGGCTACACCTTC. Protein product: CASRISPDIYGYTF.